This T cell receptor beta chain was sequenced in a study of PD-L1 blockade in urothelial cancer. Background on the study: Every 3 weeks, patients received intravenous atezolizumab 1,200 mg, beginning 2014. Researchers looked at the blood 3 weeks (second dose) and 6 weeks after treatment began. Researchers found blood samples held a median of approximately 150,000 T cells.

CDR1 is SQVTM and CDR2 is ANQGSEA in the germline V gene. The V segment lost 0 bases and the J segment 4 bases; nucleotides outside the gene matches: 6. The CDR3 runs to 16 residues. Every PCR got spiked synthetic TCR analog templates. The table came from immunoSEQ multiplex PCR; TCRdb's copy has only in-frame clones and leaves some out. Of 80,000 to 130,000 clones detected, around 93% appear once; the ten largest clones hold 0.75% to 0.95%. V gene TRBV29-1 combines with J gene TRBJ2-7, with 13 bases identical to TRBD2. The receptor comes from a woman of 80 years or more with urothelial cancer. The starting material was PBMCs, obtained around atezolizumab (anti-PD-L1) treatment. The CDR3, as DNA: TGCAGCGTTGAAGACCTCCGGACTAGCGGGAGTTACGAGCAGTACTTC. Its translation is CSVEDLRTSGSYEQYF.